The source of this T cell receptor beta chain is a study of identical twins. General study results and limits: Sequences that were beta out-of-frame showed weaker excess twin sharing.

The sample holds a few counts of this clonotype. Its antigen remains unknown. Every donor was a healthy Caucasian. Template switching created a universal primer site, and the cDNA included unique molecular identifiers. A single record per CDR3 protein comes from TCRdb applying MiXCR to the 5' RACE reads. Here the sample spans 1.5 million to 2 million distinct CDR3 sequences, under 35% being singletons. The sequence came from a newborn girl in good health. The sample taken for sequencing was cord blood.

CDR3 loop: CASSQVGQGEGVYGYTF. For the CDR3, the DNA is TGCGCCAGCAGCCAAGTCGGACAGGGAGAGGGGGTTTATGGCTACACCTTC. This chain uses TRBV4-1 with TRBJ1-2, with 8 bases lining up with TRBD1. Germline lookup yields CDR1 MGHRA and CDR2 YSYEKL. V lost 1 base and J lost 5; bases outside the gene matches: 12. The CDR3 has 17 residues.